Detailed here is one TCR beta chain. The antigen remains undetermined. The data stem from a study of glioma-infiltrating T cells after dendritic cell vaccination. Across the whole study: Glioblastoma patients came from Phase I and II dendritic cell vaccination trials. The study, taken as a whole, reports: No direct clonality-survival link was found; a diverse polyclonal response may matter.

The CDR3 contains 15 residues. Unmatched junction bases numbered 12, after V lost 4 bases and J lost 10 bases. The V gene's germline CDR1 is SGHTS and CDR2 YDEGEE. Amplification used 60 V beta primers and 13 J beta primers. Some clones are missing from TCRdb's copy, which holds only in-frame ones; the method was immunoSEQ multiplex PCR. The repertoire holds around 60,000 clones, around nine tenths seen once, with 11% in the top ten. Noted time point: after dendritic cell vaccination, including at tumor progression/relapse. PBMC sampling occurred before vaccination, two weeks after the third dose, and at progression.

The sequence was collected from a human donor with glioblastoma. V is TRBV5-8 and J is TRBJ1-4, with 8 nucleotides matching TRBD1. Here the sequenced sample was blood, taken after dendritic cell vaccination. The CDR3 DNA follows: TGTGCCAGCAGCCCCGGAGGACAGGGTAGTAGAAAACTGTTTTTT. Its protein product is CASSPGGQGSRKLFF. Filled out from reference TRBV5-8 and TRBJ1-4, the complete variable domain reads EAGVTQSPTHLIKTRGQQATLRCSPISGHTSVYWYQQALGLGLQFLLWYDEGEERNRGNFPPRFSGRQFPNYSSELNVNALELEDSALYLCASSPGGQGSRKLFFGSGTQLSVL.